The text below deals with one T cell receptor beta chain. The data were obtained in a study of technical replicates of blood from a handful of donors. Generated by immunoSEQ multiplex PCR, the TCRdb table keeps only in-frame clones and is missing some. The sample shows under 80,000 clones, under 90% of them seen only once. Trimming removed 1 base at V and 7 bases at J, with 20 bases between. CDR3 length: 18 amino acids. The germline gives CDR1 MGHRA, CDR2 YSYEKL. Sequencing used PBMCs. The chain recombines TRBV4-1 with TRBJ1-6, with D perhaps matching TRBD1 (5 bases). The TCR comes from a human donor in good health. Some clones in this sample may be carry-over from other donors' samples. The DNA of the CDR3 is TGCGCCAGCAGCCAAGGAGGGTCGGGGGACTTTAGGAATTCACCCCTCCACTTT. It specifies CASSQGGSGDFRNSPLHF.